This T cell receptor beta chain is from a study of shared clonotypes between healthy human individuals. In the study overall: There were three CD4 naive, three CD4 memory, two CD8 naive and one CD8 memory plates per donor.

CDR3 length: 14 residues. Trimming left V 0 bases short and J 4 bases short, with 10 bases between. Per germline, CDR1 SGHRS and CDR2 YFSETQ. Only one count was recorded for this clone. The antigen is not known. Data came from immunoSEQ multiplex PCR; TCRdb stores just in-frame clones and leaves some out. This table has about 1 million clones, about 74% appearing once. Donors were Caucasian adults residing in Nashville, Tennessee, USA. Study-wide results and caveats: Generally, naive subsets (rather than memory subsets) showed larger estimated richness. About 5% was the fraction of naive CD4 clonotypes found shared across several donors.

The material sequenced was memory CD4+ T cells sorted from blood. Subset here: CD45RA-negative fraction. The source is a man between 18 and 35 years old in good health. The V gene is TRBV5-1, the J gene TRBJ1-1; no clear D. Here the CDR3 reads CASSLASGPTEAFF. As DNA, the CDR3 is TGCGCCAGCAGCTTGGCATCCGGTCCCACTGAAGCTTTCTTT.